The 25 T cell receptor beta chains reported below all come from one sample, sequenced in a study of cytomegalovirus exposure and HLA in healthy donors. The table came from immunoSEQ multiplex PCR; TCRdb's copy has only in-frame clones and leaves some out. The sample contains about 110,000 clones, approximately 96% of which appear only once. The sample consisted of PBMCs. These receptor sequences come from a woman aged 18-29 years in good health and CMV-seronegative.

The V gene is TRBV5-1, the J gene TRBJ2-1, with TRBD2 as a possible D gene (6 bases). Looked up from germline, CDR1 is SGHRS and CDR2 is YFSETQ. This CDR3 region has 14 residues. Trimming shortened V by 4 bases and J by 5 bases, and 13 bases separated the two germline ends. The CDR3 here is CASSMISGDNEQFF. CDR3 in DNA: TGCGCCAGCAGCATGATTAGCGGTGACAATGAGCAGTTCTTC.

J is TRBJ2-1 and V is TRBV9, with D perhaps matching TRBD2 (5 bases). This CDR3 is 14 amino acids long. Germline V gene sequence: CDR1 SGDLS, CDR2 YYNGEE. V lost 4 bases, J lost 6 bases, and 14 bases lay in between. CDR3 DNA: TGTGCCAGCAGCACCTTAGGAGGACCCAATGAGCAGTTCTTC. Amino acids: CASSTLGGPNEQFF.

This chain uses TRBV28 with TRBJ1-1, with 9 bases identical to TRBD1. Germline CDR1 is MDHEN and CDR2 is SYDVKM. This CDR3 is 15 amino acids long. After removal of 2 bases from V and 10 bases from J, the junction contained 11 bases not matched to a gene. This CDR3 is CASSLARLGTGRAFF. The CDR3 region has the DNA TGTGCCAGCAGTTTAGCCCGCTTGGGGACAGGGCGAGCTTTCTTT.

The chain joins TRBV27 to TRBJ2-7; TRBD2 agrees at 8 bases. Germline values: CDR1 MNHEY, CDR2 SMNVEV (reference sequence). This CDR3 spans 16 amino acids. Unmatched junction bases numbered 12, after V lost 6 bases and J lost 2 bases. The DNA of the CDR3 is TGTGCCAGCAGATCCCTCGGGCGGGGGGCCCCCTACGAGCAGTACTTC. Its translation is CASRSLGRGAPYEQYF.

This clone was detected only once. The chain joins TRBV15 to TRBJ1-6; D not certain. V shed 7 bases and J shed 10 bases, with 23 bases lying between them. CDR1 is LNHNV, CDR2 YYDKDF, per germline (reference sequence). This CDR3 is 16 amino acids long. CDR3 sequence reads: CATKVSIGSRRSPLHF. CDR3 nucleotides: TGTGCCACCAAAGTTAGTATTGGGTCGCGGCGATCACCCCTCCACTTT.

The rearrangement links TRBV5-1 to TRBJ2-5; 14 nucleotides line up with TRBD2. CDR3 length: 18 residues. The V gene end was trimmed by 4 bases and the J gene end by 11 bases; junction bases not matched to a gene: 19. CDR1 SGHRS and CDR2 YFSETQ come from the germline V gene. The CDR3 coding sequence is TGCGCCAGCAGCCTACTTTATGGACTAGCGGGGGGAACTGCGTCTCAGTACTTC. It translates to CASSLLYGLAGGTASQYF.

The CDR3 reads CSARARTVNTEAFF. CDR3 coding DNA: TGCAGCGCCCGAGCACGGACAGTGAACACTGAAGCTTTCTTT. This chain links TRBV29-1 with TRBJ1-1, with a tentative D call TRBD1 (6 bases). Germline CDR1 is SQVTM and CDR2 is ANQGSEA. There are 14 residues in the CDR3. The V end lost 7 bases, the J end lost 0 bases, and 15 bases lay between the germline ends.

The CDR3 region has the DNA TGTGCCAGCAGTTTAGTGGGGGGCTATGGCTACACCTTC. Translating it yields CASSLVGGYGYTF. The rearrangement links TRBV27 to TRBJ1-2; possible D gene TRBD1, 5 bases. This CDR3 has 13 amino acids. The germline V gene encodes CDR1 MNHEY and CDR2 SMNVEV (reference sequence). The ends were cut back, 2 bases at V and 4 bases at J, with 8 bases in the middle.

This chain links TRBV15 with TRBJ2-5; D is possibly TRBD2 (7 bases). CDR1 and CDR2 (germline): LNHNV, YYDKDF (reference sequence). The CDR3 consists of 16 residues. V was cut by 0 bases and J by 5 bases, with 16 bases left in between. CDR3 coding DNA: TGTGCCACCAGCAGAGATCTAGGACTAGGGGGGGAGACCCAGTACTTC. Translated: CATSRDLGLGGETQYF.

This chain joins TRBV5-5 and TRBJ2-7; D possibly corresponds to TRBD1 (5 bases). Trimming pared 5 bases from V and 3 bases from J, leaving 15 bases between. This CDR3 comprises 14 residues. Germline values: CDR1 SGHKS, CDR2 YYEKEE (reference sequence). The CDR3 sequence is CASRHPGRDYEQYF. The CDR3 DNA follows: TGTGCCAGCAGACACCCGGGCAGGGACTACGAGCAGTACTTC.

CDR3 sequence: CASRHEGQLNTEAFF. CDR3 DNA sequence: TGCGCCAGCCGCCACGAGGGACAGTTGAACACTGAAGCTTTCTTT. The genes are TRBV5-1 and TRBJ1-1, with TRBD1 matching 7 bases. CDR3 length: 15 amino acids. Germline loops: CDR1 SGHRS, CDR2 YFSETQ. Trimming took 7 bases from V and 0 from J; bases not matched to a gene: 9.

The CDR3 coding sequence is TGTGCCAGTAGTCTTCAACCGGGACTAGCGGGGCTCAATGAGCAGTTCTTC. Residues: CASSLQPGLAGLNEQFF. The gene calls are TRBV19 and TRBJ2-1; 13 nucleotides match TRBD2. With V trimmed by 5 bases and J by 6 bases, 10 bases remained unmatched. Germline V gene sequence: CDR1 LNHDA, CDR2 SQIVND (reference sequence). The CDR3 has 17 residues.

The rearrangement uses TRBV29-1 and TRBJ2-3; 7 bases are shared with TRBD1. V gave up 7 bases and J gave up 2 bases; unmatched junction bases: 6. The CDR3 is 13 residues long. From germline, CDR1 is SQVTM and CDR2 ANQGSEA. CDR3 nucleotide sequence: TGCAGCGAGGGGACAGCGGACACAGATACGCAGTATTTT. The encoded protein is CSEGTADTDTQYF.

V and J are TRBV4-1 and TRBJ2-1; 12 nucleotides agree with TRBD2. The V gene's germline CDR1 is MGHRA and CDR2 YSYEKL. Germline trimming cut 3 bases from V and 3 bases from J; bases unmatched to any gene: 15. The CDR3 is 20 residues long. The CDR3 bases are TGCGCCAGCAGCCAGAGGACCGGACTAGCGGGGCCCTCTAACTACAATGAGCAGTTCTTC. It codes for CASSQRTGLAGPSNYNEQFF.

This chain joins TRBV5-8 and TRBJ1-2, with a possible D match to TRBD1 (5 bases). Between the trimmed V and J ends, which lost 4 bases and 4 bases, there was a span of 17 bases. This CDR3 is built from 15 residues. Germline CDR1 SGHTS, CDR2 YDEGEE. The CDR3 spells CASSRGRNRPYGYTF. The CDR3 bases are TGTGCCAGCAGCCGTGGGCGGAACAGGCCCTATGGCTACACCTTC.

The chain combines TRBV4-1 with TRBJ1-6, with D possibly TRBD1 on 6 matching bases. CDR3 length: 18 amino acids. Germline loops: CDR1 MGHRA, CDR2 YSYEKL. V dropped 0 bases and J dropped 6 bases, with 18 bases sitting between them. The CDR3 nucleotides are TGCGCCAGCAGCCAAGAGAGCGCGGGGGGGCGAGTTAATTCACCCCTCCACTTT. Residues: CASSQESAGGRVNSPLHF.

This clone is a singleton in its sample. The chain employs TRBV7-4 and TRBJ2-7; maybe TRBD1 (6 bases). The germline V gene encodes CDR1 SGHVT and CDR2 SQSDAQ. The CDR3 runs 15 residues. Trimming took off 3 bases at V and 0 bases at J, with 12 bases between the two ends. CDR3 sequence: CASSFRDTDSYEQYF. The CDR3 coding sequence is TGTGCCAGCAGCTTCCGGGACACTGACTCCTACGAGCAGTACTTC.

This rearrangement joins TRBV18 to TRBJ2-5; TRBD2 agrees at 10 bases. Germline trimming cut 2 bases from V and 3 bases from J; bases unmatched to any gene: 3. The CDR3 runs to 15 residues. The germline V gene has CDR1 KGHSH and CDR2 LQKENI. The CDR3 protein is CASSPTLAGEETQYF. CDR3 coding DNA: TGTGCCAGCTCACCAACGCTAGCGGGAGAAGAGACCCAGTACTTC.

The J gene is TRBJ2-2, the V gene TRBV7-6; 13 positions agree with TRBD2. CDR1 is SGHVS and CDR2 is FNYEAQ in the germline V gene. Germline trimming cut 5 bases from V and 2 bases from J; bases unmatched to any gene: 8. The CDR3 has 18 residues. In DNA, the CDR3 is TGTGCCAGCAGCGCCCGACTAGCGGGGGGACCCAACACCGGGGAGCTGTTTTTT. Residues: CASSARLAGGPNTGELFF.

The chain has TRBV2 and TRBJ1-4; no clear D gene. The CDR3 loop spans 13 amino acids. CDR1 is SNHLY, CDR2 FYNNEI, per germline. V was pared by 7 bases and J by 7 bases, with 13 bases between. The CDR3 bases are TGTGCCAGCACCGAGGGCGAAGTTGAAAAACTGTTTTTT. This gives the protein CASTEGEVEKLFF.

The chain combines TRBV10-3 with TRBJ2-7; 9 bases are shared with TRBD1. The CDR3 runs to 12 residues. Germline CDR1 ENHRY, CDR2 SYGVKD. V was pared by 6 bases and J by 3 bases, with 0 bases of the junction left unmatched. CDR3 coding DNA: TGTGCCATCAGGACAGGGGGCTACGAGCAGTACTTC. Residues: CAIRTGGYEQYF.

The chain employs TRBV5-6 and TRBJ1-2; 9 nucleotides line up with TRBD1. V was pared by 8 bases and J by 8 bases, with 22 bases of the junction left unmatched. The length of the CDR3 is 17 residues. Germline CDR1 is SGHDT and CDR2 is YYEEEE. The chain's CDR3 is CASRFSIRDRDRRGYTF. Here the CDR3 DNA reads TGTGCCAGTAGATTCTCCATCCGGGACAGGGATAGGAGGGGCTACACCTTC.

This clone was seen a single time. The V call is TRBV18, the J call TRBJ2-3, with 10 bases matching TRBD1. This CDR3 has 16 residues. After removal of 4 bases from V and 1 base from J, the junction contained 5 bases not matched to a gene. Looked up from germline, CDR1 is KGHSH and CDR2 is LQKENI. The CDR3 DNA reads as TGTGCCAGCTCACTCGGGACAGGGGTCCGCACAGATACGCAGTATTTT. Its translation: CASSLGTGVRTDTQYF.

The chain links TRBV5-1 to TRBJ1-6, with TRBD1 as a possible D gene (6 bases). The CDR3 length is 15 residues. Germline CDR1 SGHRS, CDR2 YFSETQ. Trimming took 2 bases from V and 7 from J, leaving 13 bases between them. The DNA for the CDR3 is TGCGCCAGCAGCTTCGGTGGGGGCAGGAATTCACCCCTCCACTTT. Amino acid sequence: CASSFGGGRNSPLHF.

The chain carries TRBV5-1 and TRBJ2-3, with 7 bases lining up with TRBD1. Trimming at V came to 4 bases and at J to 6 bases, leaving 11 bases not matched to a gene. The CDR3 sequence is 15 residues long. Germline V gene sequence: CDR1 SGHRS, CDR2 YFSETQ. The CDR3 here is CASSRIGGNMDTQYF. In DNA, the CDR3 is TGCGCCAGCAGCCGGATAGGGGGCAACATGGATACGCAGTATTTT.